Listed below are T cell receptor beta chains from one sample, sequenced in a study of cytomegalovirus exposure and HLA in healthy donors. Profiled with immunoSEQ multiplex PCR; TCRdb holds only in-frame clones, not every one. Of about 160,000 clones detected, roughly 87% appear once; the ten largest clones hold about 0.9%. The sample comprised PBMCs. Receptors were obtained from a woman under 40 in good health and CMV-seronegative. Both conserved end residues are part of each CDR3. A D gene is named only where the DNA matches it firmly. Clone size is stated in some rows and not others, as once, few, many or a class when expanded.

d_call	j_call	clone_size	v_call	cdr3_nt	cdr3_aa
NA	TRBJ1-1	NA	TRBV29-1	TGCAGCGTCCGACTCCCCTTAACCGCCCAAGCTTTCTTT	CSVRLPLTAQAFF
NA	TRBJ1-6	NA	TRBV19	TGTGCCAGTAGCGACGACATTACTTACAATTCACCCCTCCACTTT	CASSDDITYNSPLHF
TRBD1	TRBJ2-1	NA	TRBV27	TGTGCCAGCAGGCGTGACAGGGGGCAAAGCAATGAGCAGTTCTTC	CASRRDRGQSNEQFF
TRBD1	TRBJ2-1	NA	TRBV5-4	TGTGCCAGCAGCTTCGGCGACAGGGGTTCGGAGGAGCAGTTCTTC	CASSFGDRGSEEQFF
TRBD2	TRBJ2-2	NA	TRBV27	TGTGCCACCCGAGGGTTGACTAGCGGGACCGGGGAGCTGTTTTTT	CATRGLTSGTGELFF
TRBD2	TRBJ2-7	NA	TRBV29-1	TGCAGCGTTCGTCCGGGACTAGTCATGAGCGAGCAGTACTTC	CSVRPGLVMSEQYF
NA	TRBJ2-7	NA	TRBV9	TGTGCCAGCAGCGTAGTGGACGCAGGGGTCTCCGAGCAGTACTTC	CASSVVDAGVSEQYF
TRBD2	TRBJ2-7	once	TRBV28	TGTGCCAGCACGGGACTAGCGGGACTCTACGAGCAGTACTTC	CASTGLAGLYEQYF
NA	TRBJ1-5	NA	TRBV6-1	TGTGCCAGCAGTGCCGAACAGAGCCAGCCCCAGCATTTT	CASSAEQSQPQHF
NA	TRBJ1-4	NA	TRBV6-1	TGTGGTTCCCAGCGAATTAATGAAAAACTGTTTTTT	CGSQRINEKLFF
TRBD2	TRBJ2-1	NA	TRBV28	TGTGCCAGCAGTTCCCCCGGGACTAGGGCCTACAATGAGCAGTTCTTC	CASSSPGTRAYNEQFF
NA	TRBJ1-2	NA	TRBV28	TGTGCCAGCAGTTTGGGTAGGGGTTATGGCTACACCTTC	CASSLGRGYGYTF
TRBD1	TRBJ1-1	NA	TRBV5-4	TGTGCCAGCAGCCGGGGTGGGACAGGGGGCACTGAAGCTTTCTTT	CASSRGGTGGTEAFF
NA	TRBJ1-1	NA	TRBV28	TGTGCCAGCAGTACCGTGGAGGGATGGAGCACTGAAGCTTTCTTT	CASSTVEGWSTEAFF
TRBD1	TRBJ1-5	NA	TRBV4-3	TGCGCCAGCAGCCTCGGACAGGGGAATCAGCCCCAGCATTTT	CASSLGQGNQPQHF
TRBD1	TRBJ1-1	NA	TRBV28	TGTGCCAGCAGAAGACAGGGAATGAACACTGAAGCTTTCTTT	CASRRQGMNTEAFF
NA	TRBJ1-1	NA	TRBV6-5	TGTGCCAGCAGTTACGGGCAGAACACTGAAGCTTTCTTT	CASSYGQNTEAFF
NA	TRBJ1-5	NA	TRBV27	TGTGCCACCATGAGCAATCAGCCCCAGCATTTT	CATMSNQPQHF
NA	TRBJ2-5	NA	TRBV11-2	TGTGCCAGCAGCTTAGAGGTCGCAAGAGGGACCAGGGGCGAGACCCAGTACTTC	CASSLEVARGTRGETQYF
TRBD2	TRBJ2-3	NA	TRBV7-2	TGTGCCAGCAGCCGGACTAGTTCTAGCACAGATACGCAGTATTTT	CASSRTSSSTDTQYF
TRBD1	TRBJ2-7	few	TRBV5-1	TGCGCCAGCAGCTCTACAGGGGGCTACGAGCAGTACTTC	CASSSTGGYEQYF
NA	TRBJ2-3	NA	TRBV7-6	TGTGCCAGCAGCTTAACGGGACACAGACTTAGCACAGATACGCAGTATTTT	CASSLTGHRLSTDTQYF
TRBD1	TRBJ1-1	NA	TRBV7-2	TGTGCCAGCAGCTTAGACGGACAGGTTCCGAACACTGAAGCTTTCTTT	CASSLDGQVPNTEAFF
NA	TRBJ2-7	NA	TRBV28	TGTGCCAGCAGTTCCCCTAACGAGCAGTACTTC	CASSSPNEQYF
NA	TRBJ1-2	NA	TRBV28	TGTGCCAGCAGTCCAGACAGGACTCACGTTGGCTACACCTTC	CASSPDRTHVGYTF